The next 8 T cell receptor beta chains were all read from a single sample in a study of blood T cell repertoires in COVID-19. The data were produced by immunoSEQ multiplex PCR, yet TCRdb's version contains in-frame clones alone and is incomplete. The sample includes some 220,000 clones, around 90% of them seen just once. Sequenced input: PBMCs or T cells enriched from blood (not recorded which). These receptors came from a woman between 25 and 40 years old who had recovered from COVID-19.

J is TRBJ2-1 and V is TRBV2, with TRBD1 as a possible D gene (5 bases). Looked up from germline, CDR1 is SNHLY and CDR2 is FYNNEI. The CDR3 has 15 residues. The V and J ends lost 8 bases and 6 bases respectively, with 20 bases between them. The CDR3 here is CASPVPRDGVNEQFF. The CDR3 bases are TGTGCCAGCCCCGTGCCCAGGGATGGGGTCAATGAGCAGTTCTTC.

This clone was seen only once. CDR3 DNA sequence: TGTGCCAGCAGCCAAGTTATAGGACCGGGGACCGGGGAGCTGTTTTTT. Protein: CASSQVIGPGTGELFF. The V call is TRBV3-1 (or the pseudogene TRBV3-2), the J call TRBJ2-2, with D perhaps matching TRBD2 (5 bases). The CDR3 is made up of 16 amino acids. In germline, CDR1 is LGHDT, CDR2 YNNKEL (reference sequence). The ends were cut back, 1 base at V and 5 bases at J, with 14 bases in the middle.

The genes are TRBV27 and TRBJ2-1; 9 nucleotides agree with TRBD2. The V and J ends lost 3 bases and 5 bases, in that order; junction bases with no gene match: 2. Germline assignment: CDR1 MNHEY and CDR2 SMNVEV (reference sequence). CDR3 size: 14 residues. CDR3 in amino acids: CASSLAGGHNEQFF. The DNA for the CDR3 is TGTGCCAGCAGTTTGGCGGGGGGGCACAATGAGCAGTTCTTC.

The chain links TRBV19 to TRBJ2-7, with 10 bases identical to TRBD2. J was trimmed by 5 bases and V by 3 bases; bases with no gene match: 7. CDR1 and CDR2 (germline): LNHDA, SQIVND (reference sequence). The CDR3 is made up of 15 amino acids. CDR3 loop: CASSMSLAGENEQYF. The DNA for the CDR3 is TGTGCCAGTAGTATGAGTCTAGCGGGGGAGAACGAGCAGTACTTC.

This clone was counted a few times. The rearrangement links TRBV3-1 (or the pseudogene TRBV3-2) to TRBJ1-5; TRBD1 might be the D (5 bases). Germline V gene sequence: CDR1 LGHDT, CDR2 YNNKEL (reference sequence). This CDR3 spans 13 amino acids. The V end was cut by 0 bases, the J end by 6 bases, with 6 bases between. The CDR3 loop reads CASSQEGGQPQHF. The CDR3 DNA follows: TGTGCCAGCAGCCAAGAGGGGGGTCAGCCCCAGCATTTT.

The rearrangement uses TRBV29-1 and TRBJ2-3; 8 bases agree with TRBD2. V trimming: 4 bases; J trimming: 0 bases; junction bases outside the gene matches: 6. Germline V gene lookup returns CDR1 SQVTM and CDR2 ANQGSEA. This CDR3 comprises 15 residues. The CDR3 coding sequence is TGCAGCGTTGTAATAGGGACTAGTAGCACAGATACGCAGTATTTT. It yields the protein CSVVIGTSSTDTQYF.

The rearrangement joins TRBV9 to TRBJ2-7, with 11 bases identical to TRBD1. The CDR3 is 15 residues long. V was pared by 0 bases and J by 2 bases, with 1 base of the junction left unmatched. Germline V gene lookup returns CDR1 SGDLS and CDR2 YYNGEE. CDR3 loop: CASSVGGQGAYEQYF. Here the CDR3 DNA reads TGTGCCAGCAGCGTAGGGGGACAGGGGGCCTACGAGCAGTACTTC.

The CDR3 loop reads CASKISMNTEAFF. The CDR3 DNA reads as TGTGCCAGCAAGATTAGTATGAACACTGAAGCTTTCTTT. This chain uses TRBV6-5 with TRBJ1-1, with no clear D. V lost 7 bases and J lost 0, with 9 bases in between. This CDR3 has 13 amino acids. The germline V gene has CDR1 MNHEY and CDR2 SVGAGI.